These 2 T cell receptor beta chains came from one sample sequenced in a study of cytomegalovirus exposure and HLA in healthy donors. PCR involved 60 Vbeta and 13 Jbeta primers. Sequenced by immunoSEQ multiplex PCR; TCRdb stores in-frame clones only, minus some. Among tens of thousands of clones listed, roughly 76% were seen once. The specimen was PBMCs. Receptors originate from a male donor in good health and CMV-seropositive.

CDR3 sequence reads: CASSQRTSTEAFF. The CDR3 nucleotides are TGTGCCAGCAGCCAACGGACTTCGACTGAAGCTTTCTTT. V usage is TRBV6-5 and J usage is TRBJ1-1; D gene ambiguous. Trimming pared 6 bases from V and 5 bases from J, leaving 13 bases between. This CDR3 spans 13 amino acids. Germline assignment: CDR1 MNHEY and CDR2 SVGAGI.

The V call is TRBV9, the J call TRBJ1-2; D uncertain. In germline, CDR1 is SGDLS, CDR2 YYNGEE. The CDR3 totals 13 residues. V was cut by 5 bases and J by 4 bases, with 12 bases left in between. The CDR3 reads CASRRQEAYGYTF. The CDR3 DNA sequence: TGTGCCAGCAGGAGACAAGAAGCCTATGGCTACACCTTC.